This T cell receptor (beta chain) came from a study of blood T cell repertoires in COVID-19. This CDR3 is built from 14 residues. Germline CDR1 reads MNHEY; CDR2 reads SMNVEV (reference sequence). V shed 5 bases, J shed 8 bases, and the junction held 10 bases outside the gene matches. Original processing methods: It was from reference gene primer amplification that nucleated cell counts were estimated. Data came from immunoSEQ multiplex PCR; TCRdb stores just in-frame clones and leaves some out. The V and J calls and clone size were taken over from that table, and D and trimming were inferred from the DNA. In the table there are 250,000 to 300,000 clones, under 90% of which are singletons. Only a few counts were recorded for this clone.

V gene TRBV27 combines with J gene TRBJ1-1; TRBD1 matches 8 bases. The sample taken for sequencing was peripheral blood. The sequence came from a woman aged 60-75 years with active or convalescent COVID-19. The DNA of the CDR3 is TGTGCCAGCAGTGCATCCGGGACAGGAAAGGAAGCTTTCTTT. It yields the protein CASSASGTGKEAFF.